Following are 4 T cell receptor beta chains from one sample sequenced in a study of blood T cell repertoires in COVID-19. Measured with immunoSEQ multiplex PCR; TCRdb has only the in-frame clones, and not every one. The data show 150,000 to 200,000 clones, with 85% seen just once and about 3.3% held by the top ten. The sequenced sample was peripheral blood. The receptor source for this set is a human donor with acute or convalescent COVID-19. The donor label of this sample is uncertain.

The chain has TRBV5-5 and TRBJ1-1; D gene uncertain. Germline V gene data show CDR1 as SGHKS and CDR2 as YYEKEE (reference sequence). The CDR3 contains 13 residues. Trimming pared 7 bases from V and 3 bases from J, leaving 13 bases between. Here the CDR3 reads CASRSRVDTEAFF. The DNA for the CDR3 is TGTGCCAGCCGCTCACGGGTAGACACTGAAGCTTTCTTT.

This chain connects TRBV4-1 to TRBJ1-2; 9 bases line up with TRBD1. In germline, CDR1 is MGHRA, CDR2 YSYEKL. The V gene end was trimmed by 2 bases and the J gene end by 8 bases; junction bases not matched to a gene: 9. This CDR3 is 15 amino acids long. The chain's CDR3 is CASSQPLDRGGGYTF. The CDR3 bases are TGCGCCAGCAGCCAACCCCTGGACAGGGGAGGAGGCTACACCTTC.

CDR3: CASSQDRGRSETQYF. The CDR3 coding sequence is TGTGCCAGCAGCCAGGACAGGGGGAGGTCTGAGACCCAGTACTTC. The chain joins TRBV5-4 to TRBJ2-5; 10 nucleotides align to TRBD1. V gave up 4 bases and J gave up 5 bases; unmatched junction bases: 8. CDR1 is SGHNT and CDR2 is YYREEE in the germline V gene (reference sequence). The CDR3 has 15 amino acids.

The J gene is TRBJ1-1, the V gene TRBV11-3, with D unclear. Germline-derived CDR1 and CDR2 are SGHNT and YENEEA. Trimming pared 3 bases from V and 4 bases from J, leaving 12 bases between. The CDR3 has 14 residues. This CDR3 reads CASSFTAPPTEAFF. CDR3 nucleotides: TGTGCCAGCAGCTTTACAGCCCCCCCCACTGAAGCTTTCTTT.